Listed here are 27 T cell receptor beta chains from one sample, sequenced in a study of cytomegalovirus exposure and HLA in healthy donors. Both 60 Vbeta primers and 13 Jbeta primers went into the PCR. Libraries were prepared by immunoSEQ multiplex PCR; TCRdb keeps only in-frame clonotypes and omits some of them. The sample holds 170,000 or so clones, 77% seen once. Sequencing was performed on PBMCs. All receptors derive from a woman aged 25 to 39 in good health and CMV-seropositive.

The gene calls are TRBV28 and TRBJ1-5; D is ambiguous. V lost 3 bases to trimming and J lost 0 bases, with 15 bases between them. This CDR3 spans 17 amino acids. Per the germline V gene, CDR1 is MDHEN and CDR2 is SYDVKM. The CDR3 spells CASSFFSVFYSNQPQHF. The CDR3 region has the DNA TGTGCCAGCAGTTTTTTCTCAGTTTTTTATAGCAATCAGCCCCAGCATTTT.

The chain combines TRBV5-6 with TRBJ1-5; unclear D gene. Trimming removed 4 bases from V and 3 bases from J, with 8 bases in between. The CDR3 length is 13 residues. Looked up from germline, CDR1 is SGHDT and CDR2 is YYEEEE. The CDR3 here is CASSPGNNQPQHF. DNA for the CDR3: TGTGCCAGCAGCCCGGGAAACAATCAGCCCCAGCATTTT.

This rearrangement joins TRBV4-1 to TRBJ1-5; D not certain. The germline V gene encodes CDR1 MGHRA and CDR2 YSYEKL. The germline V and J ends were trimmed by 0 bases and 2 bases, with 11 bases remaining between them. The CDR3 loop spans 16 amino acids. CDR3 amino acids: CASSQEKVTGNQPQHF. CDR3 nucleotide sequence: TGCGCCAGCAGCCAAGAAAAAGTCACAGGCAATCAGCCCCAGCATTTT.

V and J are TRBV4-1 and TRBJ2-3; 11 bases agree with TRBD2. V gave up 4 bases and J gave up 0 bases; unmatched junction bases: 6. The CDR3 loop spans 17 amino acids. Per the germline V gene, CDR1 is MGHRA and CDR2 is YSYEKL. Here the CDR3 reads CASSPTGTSGSTDTQYF. Written as DNA, the CDR3 is TGCGCCAGCAGCCCAACCGGGACTAGCGGCAGCACAGATACGCAGTATTTT.

This rearrangement joins TRBV7-9 to TRBJ1-1; D remains unclear. Germline CDR1 is SEHNR and CDR2 is FQNEAQ (reference sequence). Between the trimmed V and J ends, which lost 7 bases and 0 bases, there was a span of 27 bases. This CDR3 is 19 amino acids long. CDR3 loop: CASTLVSLDIRRLNTEAFF. Here the CDR3 DNA reads TGTGCCAGCACGCTAGTTTCCCTCGATATAAGGAGACTGAACACTGAAGCTTTCTTT.

Relative to its sample, this clone is medium-sized. V usage is TRBV28 and J usage is TRBJ2-7; 8 bases fit TRBD1. J was trimmed by 6 bases and V by 3 bases; bases with no gene match: 7. The CDR3 extends over 14 amino acids. Germline V gene sequence: CDR1 MDHEN, CDR2 SYDVKM. As DNA, the CDR3 is TGTGCCAGCAGTTTCCTAGGGACAGGTACCGAGCAGTACTTC. Protein product: CASSFLGTGTEQYF.

This chain links TRBV9 with TRBJ2-5, with TRBD2 matching 7 bases. The CDR3 is 14 residues long. CDR1 SGDLS and CDR2 YYNGEE come from the germline V gene. The trim removed 0 bases at V and 7 bases at J, leaving 6 bases unmatched. The CDR3 DNA follows: TGTGCCAGCAGCGTAGCTAGCGGTCCCGGGACCCAGTACTTC. Amino acids: CASSVASGPGTQYF.

This clone came up a few times. The chain employs TRBV5-1 and TRBJ2-3; D possibly corresponds to TRBD2 (6 bases). V was pared by 4 bases and J by 2 bases, with 17 bases between. This CDR3 has 16 residues. From germline, CDR1 is SGHRS and CDR2 YFSETQ. CDR3 DNA: TGCGCCAGCAGCGTGCGGGACTTACAACCCACAGATACGCAGTATTTT. The encoded protein is CASSVRDLQPTDTQYF.

The chain has TRBV5-4 and TRBJ1-2; possible D gene TRBD1, 6 bases. Germline CDR1 and CDR2: SGHNT and YYREEE (reference sequence). This CDR3 spans 13 amino acids. V lost 0 bases, J lost 7 bases, and 10 bases lay in between. The CDR3 DNA is TGTGCCAGCAGCTTGGGGGGGCAAGGTGGCTACACCTTC. It codes for CASSLGGQGGYTF.

Note on this clone: Other nucleotide sequences from this sample produce the same CDR3. V gene TRBV7-8 combines with J gene TRBJ1-2, with D perhaps TRBD1 (6 bases). The V gene's germline CDR1 is SGHVS and CDR2 FQNEAQ. The CDR3 has 16 residues. The V end lost 3 bases, the J end lost 4 bases, and 18 bases lay between the germline ends. The CDR3: CASSLVYQGMVYGYTF. As DNA, the CDR3 is TGTGCCAGCAGCTTGGTTTATCAGGGGATGGTCTATGGCTACACCTTC. Combining the CDR3 with reference TRBV7-8 and TRBJ1-2 gives the whole variable domain GAGVSQSPRYKVAKRGQDVALRCDPISGHVSLFWYQQALGQGPEFLTYFQNEAQLDKSGLPSDRFFAERPEGSVSTLKIQRTQQEDSAVYLCASSLVYQGMVYGYTFGSGTRLTVV.

V is TRBV5-1 and J is TRBJ2-2; 9 nucleotides agree with TRBD1. There are 14 residues in the CDR3. Germline loops: CDR1 SGHRS, CDR2 YFSETQ. Losses at the gene ends were 3 bases for V and 4 bases for J; bases not matched to a gene: 1. The CDR3 DNA sequence: TGCGCCAGCAGCTCGGGACAGGGCACCGGGGAGCTGTTTTTT. Encoded protein: CASSSGQGTGELFF.

The chain uses TRBV30 and TRBJ2-7; possible D gene TRBD1, 5 bases. There are 13 residues in the CDR3. CDR1 and CDR2 from the germline V gene are GTSNPN and SVGIG (reference sequence). Trimming shortened V by 4 bases and J by 3 bases, and 13 bases separated the two germline ends. As DNA, the CDR3 is TGTGCCTGGAAACAGGCAGGCGGCTACGAGCAGTACTTC. It is translated as CAWKQAGGYEQYF. Using reference TRBV30 and TRBJ2-7 for the parts outside the CDR3, the full variable domain is SQTIHQWPATLVQPVGSPLSLECTVEGTSNPNLYWYRQAAGRGLQLLFYSVGIGQISSEVPQNLSASRPQDRQFILSSKKLLLSDSGFYLCAWKQAGGYEQYFGPGTRLTVT.

This chain uses TRBV28 with TRBJ2-1; TRBD2 matches at 10 bases. This CDR3 contains 16 residues. Germline lookup yields CDR1 MDHEN and CDR2 SYDVKM. Unmatched junction bases numbered 7, after V lost 5 bases and J lost 3 bases. The CDR3: CASSPALAGVYNEQFF. CDR3 DNA: TGTGCCAGCAGTCCCGCTCTAGCGGGAGTCTACAATGAGCAGTTCTTC.

The rearrangement joins TRBV18 to TRBJ2-7; 9 nucleotides line up with TRBD1. Germline lookup yields CDR1 KGHSH and CDR2 LQKENI. CDR3 length: 16 amino acids. V shed 1 base and J 6 bases; nucleotides not matched to a gene: 10. The chain's CDR3 is CASSPLLGQGSIEQYF. DNA for the CDR3: TGTGCCAGCTCACCACTTTTGGGACAGGGCAGCATCGAGCAGTACTTC.

This sequence joins TRBV28 and TRBJ1-1; the match to TRBD1 covers 9 bases. The CDR3 covers 17 residues. The trim removed 4 bases at V and 1 base at J, leaving 10 bases unmatched. Germline assignment: CDR1 MDHEN and CDR2 SYDVKM. CDR3 in amino acids: CASSSPPPGQGNTEAFF. CDR3 nucleotides: TGTGCCAGCAGTTCACCCCCTCCGGGACAGGGGAACACTGAAGCTTTCTTT.

The chain is built from TRBV7-9 and TRBJ1-2; D remains ambiguous. Trimming left V 5 bases short and J 0 bases short, with 7 bases between. This CDR3 has 13 residues. In germline, CDR1 is SEHNR, CDR2 FQNEAQ (reference sequence). CDR3 region: CASSAQANYGYTF. CDR3 nucleotide sequence: TGTGCCAGCAGCGCACAAGCTAACTATGGCTACACCTTC.

This clone was detected once. V usage is TRBV28 and J usage is TRBJ2-5; a weak D match, TRBD2 (6 bases). This CDR3 has 14 amino acids. Trimming removed 8 bases from V and 4 bases from J, with 17 bases in between. Germline assignment: CDR1 MDHEN and CDR2 SYDVKM. In nucleotides, the CDR3 is TGTGCCAGCCTTAGCGGCCAGGGAGGAGAGACCCAGTACTTC. This translates into CASLSGQGGETQYF.

This chain links TRBV19 with TRBJ1-3, with D unclear. The germline gives CDR1 LNHDA, CDR2 SQIVND (reference sequence). This CDR3 has 14 residues. The ends were cut back, 3 bases at V and 0 bases at J, with 6 bases in the middle. The CDR3 bases are TGTGCCAGTAGTATCGGAGCCTCTGGAAACACCATATATTTT. Translating it yields CASSIGASGNTIYF.

This clone was found once. V is TRBV5-4 and J is TRBJ1-4, with 7 bases fitting TRBD1. Germline V gene sequence: CDR1 SGHNT, CDR2 YYREEE (reference sequence). The CDR3 contains 14 residues. V dropped 4 bases and J dropped 2; count of bases not matched to a gene: 2. CDR3 DNA sequence: TGTGCCAGCAGCCAGGGACAGACTAATGAAAAACTGTTTTTT. It encodes CASSQGQTNEKLFF.

V is TRBV5-1 and J is TRBJ2-3; the match to TRBD2 covers 11 bases. The CDR3 length is 16 residues. V was clipped by 4 bases and J by 0 bases; unmatched bases: 4. Looked up from germline, CDR1 is SGHRS and CDR2 is YFSETQ. CDR3 DNA sequence: TGCGCCAGCAGCAGCCGGACTAGCGGGAGCACAGATACGCAGTATTTT. This gives the protein CASSSRTSGSTDTQYF.

This chain uses TRBV27 with TRBJ2-7; D might be TRBD1 (5 bases). With 6 bases removed from V and 3 bases from J, the gap between germline ends came to 12 bases. Germline loops: CDR1 MNHEY, CDR2 SMNVEV (reference sequence). The CDR3 runs 13 residues. CDR3: CASSQHRFYEQYF. CDR3 sequence (DNA): TGTGCCAGCAGCCAACACAGGTTCTACGAGCAGTACTTC.

The V call is TRBV27, the J call TRBJ2-7; 11 bases agree with TRBD1. Trimming at V came to 5 bases and at J to 9 bases, leaving 9 bases not matched to a gene. The CDR3 has 14 residues. The germline CDR1 and CDR2 sequences are MNHEY and SMNVEV (reference sequence). As DNA, the CDR3 is TGTGCCAGCAGTGCGACGGACAGGGGGCGGGTGCAGTACTTC. This gives the protein CASSATDRGRVQYF.

Details on this clone: Other nucleotide sequences in the sample specify the same CDR3. CDR3 in DNA: TGTGCCAGCAGTGAATCCCGAGGAAAAGAGACCCAGTACTTC. Translation: CASSESRGKETQYF. The chain uses TRBV6-1 and TRBJ2-5, with D unresolved. Trimming removed 2 bases at V and 3 bases at J, with 10 bases between. The CDR3 is 14 residues long. CDR1 is MNHNS, CDR2 SASEGT, per germline.

The V gene is TRBV27, the J gene TRBJ2-1; TRBD1 might be the D (6 bases). Germline V gives CDR1 MNHEY, CDR2 SMNVEV (reference sequence). V was pared by 2 bases and J by 5 bases, with 7 bases between. The CDR3 has 13 amino acids. CDR3 protein: CASSLRQDNEQFF. The CDR3 DNA is TGTGCCAGCAGTTTAAGACAGGACAATGAGCAGTTCTTC.

V gene TRBV25-1 combines with J gene TRBJ1-2; no clear D gene. The V and J ends lost 8 bases and 10 bases respectively, with 14 bases between them. This CDR3 contains 11 residues. From germline, CDR1 is MGHDK and CDR2 SYGVNS. CDR3: CASSNLGPYTF. CDR3 DNA sequence: TGTGCCAGCTCAAATCTCGGTCCCTACACCTTC.

This chain uses TRBV6-5 with TRBJ2-7; TRBD2 is a possible D gene (6 bases). Germline loops: CDR1 MNHEY, CDR2 SVGAGI. Trimming took 6 bases from V and 7 from J, leaving 13 bases between them. CDR3 length equals 12 residues. The CDR3 DNA follows: TGTGCCAGCAGAGAAACGAGCGGGGAGCAGTACTTC. This gives the protein CASRETSGEQYF.

In its sample, this clone was seen a few times. The chain joins TRBV29-1 to TRBJ2-3, with D perhaps matching TRBD2 (6 bases). The CDR3 is 14 amino acids. Germline CDR1 and CDR2: SQVTM and ANQGSEA. V was pared by 7 bases and J by 5 bases, with 19 bases between. This chain's CDR3 is CSAILARRIDTQYF. The CDR3 DNA follows: TGCAGCGCTATCCTAGCGAGACGAATAGATACGCAGTATTTT.